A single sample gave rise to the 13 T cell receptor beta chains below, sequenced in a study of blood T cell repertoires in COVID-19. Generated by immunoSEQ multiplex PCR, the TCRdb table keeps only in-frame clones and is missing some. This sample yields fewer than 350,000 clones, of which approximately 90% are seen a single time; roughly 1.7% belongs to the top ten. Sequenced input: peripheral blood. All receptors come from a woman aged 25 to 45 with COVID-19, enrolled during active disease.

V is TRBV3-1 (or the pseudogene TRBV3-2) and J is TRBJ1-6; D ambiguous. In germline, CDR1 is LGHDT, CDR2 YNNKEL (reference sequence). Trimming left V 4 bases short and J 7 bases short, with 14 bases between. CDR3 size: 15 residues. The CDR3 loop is CASSPSTGGNSPLHF. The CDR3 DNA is TGTGCCAGCAGCCCCTCGACGGGTGGAAATTCACCCCTCCACTTT.

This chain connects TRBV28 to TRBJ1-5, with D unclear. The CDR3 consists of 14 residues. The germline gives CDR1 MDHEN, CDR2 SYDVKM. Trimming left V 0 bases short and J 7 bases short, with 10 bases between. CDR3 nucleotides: TGTGCCAGCAGTTTATGGTCCGGTAGACAGCCCCAGCATTTT. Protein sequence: CASSLWSGRQPQHF.

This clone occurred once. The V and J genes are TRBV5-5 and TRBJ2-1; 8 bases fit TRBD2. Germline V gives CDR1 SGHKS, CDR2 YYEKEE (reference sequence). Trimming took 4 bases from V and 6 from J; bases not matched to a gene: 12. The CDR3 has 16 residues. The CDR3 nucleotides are TGTGCCAGCAGCCCCGGGGGGGGGCGCACCAGCAATGAGCAGTTCTTC. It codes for CASSPGGGRTSNEQFF.

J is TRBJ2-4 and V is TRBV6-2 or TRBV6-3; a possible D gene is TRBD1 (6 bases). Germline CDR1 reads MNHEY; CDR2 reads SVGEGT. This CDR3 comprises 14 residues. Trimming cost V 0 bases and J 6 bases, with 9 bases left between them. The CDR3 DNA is TGTGCCAGCAGTTACTCGGCAGGGGCAAACATTCAGTACTTC. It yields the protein CASSYSAGANIQYF.

In DNA form, the CDR3 reads TGTGCCAGCAGTTCAATACAGGGATCCCACAATGAGCAGTTCTTC. It codes for CASSSIQGSHNEQFF. The J gene is TRBJ2-1, the V gene TRBV28; a weak D match, TRBD1 (6 bases). Germline V gives CDR1 MDHEN, CDR2 SYDVKM. The CDR3 totals 15 residues. The V gene lost 4 bases and the J gene lost 5 bases, with 15 bases spanning the gap. Full variable domain (remainder filled in from reference TRBV28 and TRBJ2-1): DVKVTQSSRYLVKRTGEKVFLECVQDMDHENMFWYRQDPGLGLRLIYFSYDVKMKEKGDIPEGYSVSREKKERFSLILESASTNQTSMYLCASSSIQGSHNEQFFGPGTRLTVL.

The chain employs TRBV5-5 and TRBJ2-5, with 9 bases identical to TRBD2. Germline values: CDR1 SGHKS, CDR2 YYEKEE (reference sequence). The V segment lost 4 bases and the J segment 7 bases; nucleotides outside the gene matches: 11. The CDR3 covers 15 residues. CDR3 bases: TGTGCCAGCAGCCCGGGACTAGCCGTCGAGGGGACCCAGTACTTC. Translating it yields CASSPGLAVEGTQYF.

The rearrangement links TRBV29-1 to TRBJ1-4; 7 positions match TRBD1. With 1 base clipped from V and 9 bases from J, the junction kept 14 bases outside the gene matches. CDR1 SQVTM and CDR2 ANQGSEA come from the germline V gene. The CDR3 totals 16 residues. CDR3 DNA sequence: TGCAGCGTTGAAGGGAGGACAGGCCAAGGAATGAAAAAACTGTTTTTT. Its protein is CSVEGRTGQGMKKLFF.

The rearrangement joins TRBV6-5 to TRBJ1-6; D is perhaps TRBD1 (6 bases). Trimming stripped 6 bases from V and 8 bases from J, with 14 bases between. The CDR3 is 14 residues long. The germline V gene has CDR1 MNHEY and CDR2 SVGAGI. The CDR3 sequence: CASRKRQGHSPLHF. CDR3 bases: TGTGCCAGCAGGAAGAGGCAGGGGCATTCACCCCTCCACTTT.

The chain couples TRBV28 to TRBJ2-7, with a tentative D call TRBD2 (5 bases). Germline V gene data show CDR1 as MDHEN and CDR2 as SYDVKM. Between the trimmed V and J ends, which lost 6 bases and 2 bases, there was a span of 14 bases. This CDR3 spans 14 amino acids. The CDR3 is CASSSAGKTYEQYV. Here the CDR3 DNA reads TGTGCCAGCAGCTCGGCCGGGAAAACCTACGAGCAGTACGTC.

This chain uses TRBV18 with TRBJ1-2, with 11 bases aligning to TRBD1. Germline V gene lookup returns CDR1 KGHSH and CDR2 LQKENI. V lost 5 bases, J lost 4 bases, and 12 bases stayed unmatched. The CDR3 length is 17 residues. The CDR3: CASSARDRGESLYGYTF. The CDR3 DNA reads TGTGCCAGCTCAGCAAGGGACAGGGGGGAATCTCTCTATGGCTACACCTTC.

As DNA, the CDR3 is TGTGCCAGCAGGGAAAAACCGGCGGGGACTGAAGCTTTCTTT. Translating it yields CASREKPAGTEAFF. This sequence joins TRBV2 and TRBJ1-1; the D is unclear. This CDR3 has 14 residues. Trimming removed 6 bases from V and 5 bases from J, with 16 bases in between. The V gene's germline CDR1 is SNHLY and CDR2 FYNNEI.

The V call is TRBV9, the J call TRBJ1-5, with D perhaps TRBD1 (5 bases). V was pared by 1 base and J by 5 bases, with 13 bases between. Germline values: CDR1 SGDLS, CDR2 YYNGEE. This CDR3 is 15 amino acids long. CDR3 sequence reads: CASSVSAGRDQPQHF. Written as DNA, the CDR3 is TGTGCCAGCAGCGTATCTGCAGGGCGAGATCAGCCCCAGCATTTT.

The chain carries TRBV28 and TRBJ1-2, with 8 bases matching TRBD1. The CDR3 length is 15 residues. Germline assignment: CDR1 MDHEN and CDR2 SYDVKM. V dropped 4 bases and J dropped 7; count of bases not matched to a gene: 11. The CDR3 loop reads CASSSGPGGGGGYTF. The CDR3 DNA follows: TGTGCCAGCAGTTCAGGCCCAGGGGGCGGAGGTGGCTACACCTTC.